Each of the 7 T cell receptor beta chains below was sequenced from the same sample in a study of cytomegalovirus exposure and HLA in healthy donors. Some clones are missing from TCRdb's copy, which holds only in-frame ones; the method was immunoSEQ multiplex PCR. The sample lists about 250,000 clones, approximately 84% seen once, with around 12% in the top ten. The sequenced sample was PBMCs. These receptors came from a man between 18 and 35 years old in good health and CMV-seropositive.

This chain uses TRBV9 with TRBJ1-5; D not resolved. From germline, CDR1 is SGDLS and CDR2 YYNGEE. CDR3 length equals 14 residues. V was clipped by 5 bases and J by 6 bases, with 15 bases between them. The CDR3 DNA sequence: TGTGCCAGCAGTCAAGACCCAGTCACTCAGCCCCAGCATTTT. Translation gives CASSQDPVTQPQHF.

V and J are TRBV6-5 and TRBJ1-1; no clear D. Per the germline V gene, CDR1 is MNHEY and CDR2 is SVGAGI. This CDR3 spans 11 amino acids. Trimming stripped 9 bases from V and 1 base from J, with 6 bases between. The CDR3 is CASHKNTEAFF. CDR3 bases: TGTGCCAGTCACAAGAACACTGAAGCTTTCTTT.

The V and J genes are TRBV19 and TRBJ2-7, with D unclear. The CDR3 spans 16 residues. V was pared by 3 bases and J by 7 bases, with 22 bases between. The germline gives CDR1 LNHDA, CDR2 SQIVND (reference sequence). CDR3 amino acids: CASSIMAQAGLQEQYF. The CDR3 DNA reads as TGTGCCAGTAGTATCATGGCGCAGGCCGGGCTCCAAGAGCAGTACTTC.

CDR3: CASTPSGMAGNTIYF. In DNA form, the CDR3 reads TGCGCCAGCACCCCGTCGGGGATGGCCGGAAACACCATATATTTT. The chain joins TRBV5-1 to TRBJ1-3; no reliable D call. CDR1 and CDR2 (germline): SGHRS, YFSETQ. This CDR3 is 15 amino acids long. V was shortened by 6 bases and J by 4 bases, with 17 bases between the two germline ends.

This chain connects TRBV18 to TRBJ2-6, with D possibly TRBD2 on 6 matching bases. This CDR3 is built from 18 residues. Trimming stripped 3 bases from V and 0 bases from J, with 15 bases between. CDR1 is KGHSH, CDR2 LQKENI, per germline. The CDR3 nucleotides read TGTGCCAGCTCACCGGCAGAGGTGGGGGGCTCTGGGGCCAACGTCCTGACTTTC. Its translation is CASSPAEVGGSGANVLTF.

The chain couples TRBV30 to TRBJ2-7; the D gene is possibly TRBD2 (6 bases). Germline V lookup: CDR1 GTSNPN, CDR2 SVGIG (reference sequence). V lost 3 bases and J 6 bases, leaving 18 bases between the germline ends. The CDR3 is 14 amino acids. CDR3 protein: CAWSTMAGFSEQYF. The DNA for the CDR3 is TGTGCCTGGAGCACTATGGCGGGGTTCAGCGAGCAGTACTTC.

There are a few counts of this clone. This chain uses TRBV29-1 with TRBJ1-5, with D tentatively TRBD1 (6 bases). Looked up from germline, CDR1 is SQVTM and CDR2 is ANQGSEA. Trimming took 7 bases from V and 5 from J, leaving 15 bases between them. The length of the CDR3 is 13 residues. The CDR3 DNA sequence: TGCAGCGCGTCCCCGGGGGCAGATCAGCCCCAGCATTTT. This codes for CSASPGADQPQHF.